Below, 7 T cell receptor beta chains from the same sample are listed, as sequenced in a study of blood T cell repertoires in COVID-19. The repertoire was sequenced with immunoSEQ multiplex PCR; TCRdb's copy has only in-frame clones and lacks some. The profile covers about 110,000 clones, with around 68% appearing a single time and 6% to 8.5% taken by the ten largest. Sequenced sample: peripheral blood. All receptors derive from a woman aged 55-75 years with acute or convalescent COVID-19.

Only one count was recorded for this clone. Germline and junction disagree at one end, which may indicate a read error. This sample also contains other DNA sequences that code for the same CDR3. The gene calls are TRBV28 and TRBJ1-2; no clear D. Germline CDR1 is MDHEN and CDR2 is SYDVKM. CDR3 length: 13 residues. This chain's CDR3 is CASSLLSNYGYTF. The CDR3 region has the DNA TGTGCTAGCAGTTTACTGTCTAACTATGGCTACACCTTC.

The chain recombines TRBV9 with TRBJ1-6; unclear D gene. CDR3 size: 17 residues. Looked up from germline, CDR1 is SGDLS and CDR2 is YYNGEE. Between the trimmed V and J ends, which lost 3 bases and 13 bases, there was a span of 26 bases. The CDR3 region has the DNA TGTGCCAGCAGCGCCGCCGTACCGGGTATGTTGGAGGTTCCCCTCCACTTT. Amino acid sequence: CASSAAVPGMLEVPLHF.

The chain has TRBV24-1 and TRBJ1-1, with D maybe TRBD1 (6 bases). Germline V gene data show CDR1 as KGHDR and CDR2 as SFDVKD. Trimming took 7 bases from V and 3 from J, leaving 14 bases between them. CDR3 length equals 14 residues. The DNA for the CDR3 is TGTGCCACCAGGCTATCAGGGGCGGACACTGAAGCTTTCTTT. Translated: CATRLSGADTEAFF.

The genes are TRBV19 and TRBJ1-4; TRBD1 aligns across 8 bases. CDR1 and CDR2 (germline): LNHDA, SQIVND (reference sequence). J lost 7 bases, V lost 3 bases, and 16 bases had no gene match. The CDR3 length is 18 residues. The CDR3 protein is CASSITWTGSGFGEKLFF. The CDR3 DNA reads as TGTGCCAGTAGTATCACTTGGACAGGGTCAGGATTTGGTGAAAAACTGTTTTTT.

This clone appeared a single time. This chain uses TRBV10-3 with TRBJ2-3; TRBD1 matches 9 bases. The length of the CDR3 is 16 residues. V lost 6 bases, J lost 3 bases, and 10 bases stayed unmatched. CDR1 and CDR2 from the germline V gene are ENHRY and SYGVKD. The CDR3 sequence is CAIRAGTGKGTDTQYF. The CDR3 DNA reads as TGTGCCATCAGAGCCGGGACAGGGAAAGGGACAGATACGCAGTATTTT.

The rearrangement joins TRBV4-1 to TRBJ1-4; D is possibly TRBD1 (6 bases). The V gene lost 3 bases and the J gene lost 2 bases, with 13 bases spanning the gap. CDR1 is MGHRA and CDR2 is YSYEKL in the germline V gene. The CDR3 is 16 amino acids. In nucleotides, the CDR3 is TGCGCCAGCAGCCAGTCACAGGGATCGACTAATGAAAAACTGTTTTTT. Translating it yields CASSQSQGSTNEKLFF.

This chain links TRBV6-5 with TRBJ2-7; 8 positions agree with TRBD1. V was clipped by 0 bases and J by 4 bases; unmatched bases: 5. The CDR3 is 15 residues long. CDR1 MNHEY and CDR2 SVGAGI come from the germline V gene. CDR3 protein: CASSYSWDRRYEQYF. Written as DNA, the CDR3 is TGTGCCAGCAGTTACTCGTGGGACAGGAGATACGAGCAGTACTTC.